The sequence of this TCR beta chain was determined in a study of blood T cell repertoires in COVID-19. About the research overall: Whether acute or convalescent, the COVID-19 samples came from the United States, Italy and Spain.

As handled by the study authors: Counts of nucleated cells, estimated from reference gene primer amplification, were obtained. Sequencing was performed with immunoSEQ multiplex PCR; in TCRdb, only in-frame clones are kept and a portion is missing. The V and J calls and clone size are taken from that table; D and trimming were inferred from the DNA. The sample gives about 76,000 clones, approximately 86% of which show up once; roughly a sixth is in the top ten. From germline, CDR1 is LNHDA and CDR2 SQIVND (reference sequence). V shed 5 bases and J 0 bases; nucleotides not matched to a gene: 8. This CDR3 spans 18 amino acids.

This receptor was identified in a human donor in a cohort sampled during active COVID-19. Sample: peripheral blood. V is TRBV19 and J is TRBJ2-4, with TRBD1 matching 12 bases. CDR3 sequence: CASSPRGTGGLAKNIQYF. The CDR3 bases are TGTGCCAGTAGTCCCCGCGGGACAGGGGGCTTAGCCAAAAACATTCAGTACTTC.